Below, 9 T cell receptor beta chains from the same sample are listed, as sequenced in a study of regulatory T cells in long-lasting Graves disease. Time point reported: newly diagnosed GD, antithyroid drugs for less than 3 months. From PBMCs, RNA was extracted and then used to make the TCR library. Combining iRepertoire HTBI primers with Arm-PCR of CDR3 regions, the authors built TCR beta libraries. TCRdb reprocessed the multiplex PCR reads with MiXCR, giving one entry per CDR3 protein. The data contain about 400,000 distinct CDR3 sequences, roughly 15% of them singletons. The data were also submitted as part of a second study, on T cells in Graves' hyperthyroidism and ophthalmopathy.

This material consisted of peripheral blood mononuclear cells (PBMCs), taken at new diagnosis, from a patient treated with antithyroid drugs. These receptors all stem from a woman between 40 and 50 years old with Graves disease.

In this sample, this clonotype turned up a few times. A much larger clone differs from this one at a single base, so this may be a read error. The chain links TRBV12-3 or TRBV12-4 to TRBJ2-1, with TRBD2 matching 10 bases. The CDR3 runs to 14 residues. The CDR3 loop reads CASSLAGGRNGQFF. The CDR3 bases are TGTGCCAGCAGCTTAGCGGGGGGTAGGAATGGGCAGTTCTTC.

This clonotype was seen at least ten times. The chain links TRBV6-2 or TRBV6-3 to TRBJ2-1; 8 bases match TRBD2. The CDR3 contains 17 residues. CDR1 MNHEY and CDR2 SVGEGT come from the germline V gene. With V trimmed by 6 bases and J by 0 bases, 10 bases remained unmatched. The CDR3 DNA is TGTGCCAGCAGCCGGGAGCGGGAGACGAGCTCCTACAATGAGCAGTTCTTC. As protein: CASSRERETSSYNEQFF.

Only a few counts were recorded for this clonotype. The chain combines TRBV19 with TRBJ2-1, with 15 positions matching TRBD2. The V and J ends lost 1 base and 10 bases, in that order; junction bases with no gene match: 8. Germline V gene sequence: CDR1 LNHDA, CDR2 SQIVND (reference sequence). This CDR3 has 17 amino acids. CDR3 loop: CASSIGQGTSGRREQFF. The DNA of the CDR3 is TGTGCCAGTAGTATAGGGCAAGGGACTAGCGGGAGGAGGGAGCAGTTCTTC.

This clonotype was counted between two and nine times. At one end, the junction sequence differs from germline, possibly due to a read error. This sequence joins TRBV6-1 and TRBJ2-1; the match to TRBD2 covers 11 bases. Per germline, CDR1 MNHNS and CDR2 SASEGT. CDR3 length: 15 residues. The CDR3 spells CANSPLAGVRHEQFF. CDR3 bases: TGTGCCAACAGTCCACTAGCGGGAGTTCGACATGAGCAGTTCTTC.

Details on this clonotype: A much larger clone sits a single nucleotide away, making a read error possible. The CDR3 does not end in the conserved phenylalanine or tryptophan, so this is likely a read error. The rearrangement joins TRBV7-3 to TRBJ2-3; 14 nucleotides match TRBD2. CDR3 size: 18 residues. From germline, CDR1 is SGHTA and CDR2 FQGTGA. The trim removed 5 bases at V and 3 bases at J, leaving 10 bases unmatched. CDR3 coding DNA: TGTGCCAGCAGCCAACCGGGACTAGCGGGAGTTGTTACAGATACGCAGTATTCT. Its translation is CASSQPGLAGVVTDTQYS.

CDR3 nucleotides: TGTGCCAGTAGTATAGAGGGCCTAGCGGGAGTCCTTGAGCAGTTCTTC. Protein product: CASSIEGLAGVLEQFF. The rearrangement links TRBV19 to TRBJ2-1, with 10 bases lining up with TRBD2. CDR3 length equals 16 residues. Trimming took 0 bases from V and 9 from J; bases not matched to a gene: 8. Per the germline V gene, CDR1 is LNHDA and CDR2 is SQIVND (reference sequence). Based on the CDR3 plus reference TRBV19 and TRBJ2-1, the full variable domain is DGGITQSPKYLFRKEGQNVTLSCEQNLNHDAMYWYRQDPGQGLRLIYYSQIVNDFQKGDIAEGYSVSREKKESFPLTVTSAQKNPTAFYLCASSIEGLAGVLEQFFGPGTRLTVL.

This clonotype was recorded a few times. CDR3 DNA: TGTGCCACCAGCAGAGTAAGGGGGGCCACCGGGGAGCTGTTTTTT. This translates into CATSRVRGATGELFF. V gene TRBV15 combines with J gene TRBJ2-2; D may be TRBD1 or TRBD2 (6 bases each). V was clipped by 1 base and J by 4 bases, with 10 bases between them. This CDR3 has 15 residues. CDR1 LNHNV and CDR2 YYDKDF come from the germline V gene (reference sequence).

At least ten counts were recorded for this clonotype. Here the CDR3 reads CASSRNDLEASGNTIYF. CDR3 sequence (DNA): TGTGCCAGCAGTCGAAATGACTTAGAGGCCTCTGGAAACACCATATATTTT. The rearrangement links TRBV12-3 or TRBV12-4 to TRBJ1-3; D gene ambiguous. The CDR3 extends over 17 amino acids. V was shortened by 5 bases and J by 0 bases, with 17 bases between the two germline ends.

This sequence joins TRBV20-1 and TRBJ2-3; 13 nucleotides match TRBD2. The CDR3 covers 16 residues. The junction had 8 bases not matched to a gene; V was cut back by 1 base and J by 7 bases. CDR1 is DFQATT and CDR2 is SNEGSKA in the germline V gene (reference sequence). The CDR3 DNA is TGCAGTGCTAGAGTAACTAGCGGGAGGGAGAGCTATACGCAGTATTTT. This sequence encodes CSARVTSGRESYTQYF.